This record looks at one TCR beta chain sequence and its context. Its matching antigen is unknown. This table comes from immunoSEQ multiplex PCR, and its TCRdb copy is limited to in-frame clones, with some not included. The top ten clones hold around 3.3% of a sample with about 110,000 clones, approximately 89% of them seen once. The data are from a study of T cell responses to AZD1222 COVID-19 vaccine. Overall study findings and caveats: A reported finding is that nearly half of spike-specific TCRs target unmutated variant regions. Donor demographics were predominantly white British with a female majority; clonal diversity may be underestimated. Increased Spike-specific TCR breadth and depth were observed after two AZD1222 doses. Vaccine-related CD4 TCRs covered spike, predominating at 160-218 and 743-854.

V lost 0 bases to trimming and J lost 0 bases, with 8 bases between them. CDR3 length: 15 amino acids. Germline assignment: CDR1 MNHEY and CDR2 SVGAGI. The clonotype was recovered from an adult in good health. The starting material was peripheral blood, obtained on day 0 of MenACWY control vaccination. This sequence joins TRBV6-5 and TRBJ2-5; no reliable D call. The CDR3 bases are TGTGCCAGCAGTTACTCATATGGAGACCAAGAGACCCAGTACTTC. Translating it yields CASSYSYGDQETQYF.